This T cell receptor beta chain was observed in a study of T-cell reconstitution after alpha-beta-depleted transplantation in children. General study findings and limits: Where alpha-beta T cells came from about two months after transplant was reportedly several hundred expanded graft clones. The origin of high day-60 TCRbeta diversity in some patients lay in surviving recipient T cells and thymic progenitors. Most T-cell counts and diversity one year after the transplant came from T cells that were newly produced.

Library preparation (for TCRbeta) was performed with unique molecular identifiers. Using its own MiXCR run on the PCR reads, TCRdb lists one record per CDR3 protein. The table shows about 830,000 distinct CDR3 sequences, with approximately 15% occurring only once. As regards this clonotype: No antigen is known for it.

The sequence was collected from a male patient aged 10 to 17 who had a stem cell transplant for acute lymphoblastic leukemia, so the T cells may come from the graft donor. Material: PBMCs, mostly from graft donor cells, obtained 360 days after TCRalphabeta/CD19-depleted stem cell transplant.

CDR3 in amino acids: CASSVRDRSFSGANVLTF. DNA of the CDR3: TGTGCCAGCAGCGTCCGGGACAGGTCTTTCTCTGGGGCCAACGTCCTGACTTTC. The genes are TRBV11-1 and TRBJ2-6, with TRBD1 matching over 8 bases. V was pared by 5 bases and J by 0 bases, with 9 bases of the junction left unmatched. Per germline, CDR1 SGHAT and CDR2 FQDESV (reference sequence). The CDR3 sequence is 18 residues long.